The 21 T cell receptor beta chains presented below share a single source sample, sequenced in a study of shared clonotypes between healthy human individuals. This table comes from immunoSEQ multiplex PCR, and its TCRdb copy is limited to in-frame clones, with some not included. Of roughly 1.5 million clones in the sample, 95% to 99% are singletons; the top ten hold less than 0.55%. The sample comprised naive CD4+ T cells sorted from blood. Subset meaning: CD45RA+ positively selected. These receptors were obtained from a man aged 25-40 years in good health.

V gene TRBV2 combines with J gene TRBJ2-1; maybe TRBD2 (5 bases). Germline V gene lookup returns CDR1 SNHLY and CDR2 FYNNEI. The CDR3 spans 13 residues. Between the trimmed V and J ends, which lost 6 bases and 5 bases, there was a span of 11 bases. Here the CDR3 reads CASRNGLNNEQFF. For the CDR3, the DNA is TGTGCCAGCAGAAACGGACTCAACAATGAGCAGTTCTTC.

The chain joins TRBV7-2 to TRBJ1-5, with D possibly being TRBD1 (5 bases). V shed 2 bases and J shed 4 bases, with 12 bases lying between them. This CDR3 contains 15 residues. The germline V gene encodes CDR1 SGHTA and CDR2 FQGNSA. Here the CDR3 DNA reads TGTGCCAGCAGCTTAATGAGGACACAGAATCAGCCCCAGCATTTT. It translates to CASSLMRTQNQPQHF.

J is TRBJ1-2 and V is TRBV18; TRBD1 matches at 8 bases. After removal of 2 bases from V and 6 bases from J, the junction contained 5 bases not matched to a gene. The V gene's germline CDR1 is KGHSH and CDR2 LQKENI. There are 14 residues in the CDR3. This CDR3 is CASSPVGQEHGYTF. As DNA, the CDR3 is TGTGCCAGCTCACCAGTGGGACAGGAGCATGGCTACACCTTC. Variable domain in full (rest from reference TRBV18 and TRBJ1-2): NAGVMQNPRHLVRRRGQEARLRCSPMKGHSHVYWYRQLPEEGLKFMVYLQKENIIDESGMPKERFSAEFPKEGPSILRIQQVVRGDSAAYFCASSPVGQEHGYTFGSGTRLTVV.

The CDR3 sequence: CSAPDPYGYTF. The DNA for the CDR3 is TGCAGTGCCCCCGATCCCTATGGCTACACCTTC. The V and J genes are TRBV20-1 and TRBJ1-2; D unclear. Between the trimmed V and J ends, which lost 6 bases and 4 bases, there was a span of 9 bases. The germline gives CDR1 DFQATT, CDR2 SNEGSKA (reference sequence). The CDR3 sequence is 11 residues long.

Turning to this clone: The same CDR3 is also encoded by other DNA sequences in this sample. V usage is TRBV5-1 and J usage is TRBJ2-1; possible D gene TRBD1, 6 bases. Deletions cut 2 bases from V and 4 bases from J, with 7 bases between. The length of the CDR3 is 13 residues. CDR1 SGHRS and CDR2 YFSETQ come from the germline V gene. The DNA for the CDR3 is TGCGCCAGCAGCTTCGACAGGTACAATGAGCAGTTCTTC. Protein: CASSFDRYNEQFF.

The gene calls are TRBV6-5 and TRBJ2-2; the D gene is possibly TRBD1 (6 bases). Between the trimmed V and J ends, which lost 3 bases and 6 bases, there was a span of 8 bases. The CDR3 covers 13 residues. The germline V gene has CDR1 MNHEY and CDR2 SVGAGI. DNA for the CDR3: TGTGCCAGCAGTTATAGGACAGCCGGGGAGCTGTTTTTT. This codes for CASSYRTAGELFF.

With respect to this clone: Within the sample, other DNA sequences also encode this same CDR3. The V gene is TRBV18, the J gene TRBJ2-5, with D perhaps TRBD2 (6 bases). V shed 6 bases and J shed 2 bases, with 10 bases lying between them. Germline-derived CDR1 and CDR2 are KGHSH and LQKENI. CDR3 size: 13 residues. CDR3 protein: CASSPGLQETQYF. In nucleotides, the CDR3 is TGTGCCAGCTCGCCGGGACTGCAAGAGACCCAGTACTTC.

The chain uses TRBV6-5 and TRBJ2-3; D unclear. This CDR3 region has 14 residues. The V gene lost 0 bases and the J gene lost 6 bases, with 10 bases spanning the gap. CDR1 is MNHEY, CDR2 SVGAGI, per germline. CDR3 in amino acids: CASSYSAGLDTQYF. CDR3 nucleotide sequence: TGTGCCAGCAGTTACTCGGCCGGTTTGGATACGCAGTATTTT.

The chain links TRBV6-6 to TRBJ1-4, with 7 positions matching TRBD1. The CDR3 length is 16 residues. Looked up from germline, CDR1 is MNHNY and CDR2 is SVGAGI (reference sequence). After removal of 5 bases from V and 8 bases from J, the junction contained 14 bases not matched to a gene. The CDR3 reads CASSRRDSLREEKLFF. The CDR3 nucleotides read TGTGCCAGCAGTAGAAGGGACAGCCTTAGAGAGGAAAAACTGTTTTTT.

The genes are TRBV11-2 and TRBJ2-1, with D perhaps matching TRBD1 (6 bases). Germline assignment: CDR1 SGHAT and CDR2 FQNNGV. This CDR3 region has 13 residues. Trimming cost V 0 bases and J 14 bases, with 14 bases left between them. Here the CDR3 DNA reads TGTGCCAGCAGCTTAGAGTGGGGGCAGGGGAAGTTCTTC. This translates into CASSLEWGQGKFF.

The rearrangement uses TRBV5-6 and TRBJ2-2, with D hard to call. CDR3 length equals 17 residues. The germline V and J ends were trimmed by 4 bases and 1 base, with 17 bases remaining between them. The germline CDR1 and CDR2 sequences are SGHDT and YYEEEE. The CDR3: CASSASMRSRNTGELFF. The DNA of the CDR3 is TGTGCCAGCAGCGCCTCTATGAGAAGCCGGAACACCGGGGAGCTGTTTTTT.

Here the CDR3 DNA reads TGCAGCGTTGTGTCGCCGCGGGAGGGTTACGAGCAGTACTTC. Its protein product is CSVVSPREGYEQYF. The chain uses TRBV29-1 and TRBJ2-7; 9 bases are a match to TRBD2. Germline V gives CDR1 SQVTM, CDR2 ANQGSEA. V shed 4 bases, J shed 4 bases, and the junction held 8 bases outside the gene matches. The CDR3 extends over 14 amino acids.

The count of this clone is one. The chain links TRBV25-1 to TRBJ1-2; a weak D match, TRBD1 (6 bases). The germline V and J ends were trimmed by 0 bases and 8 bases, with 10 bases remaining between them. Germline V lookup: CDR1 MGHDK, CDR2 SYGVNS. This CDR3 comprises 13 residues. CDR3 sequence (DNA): TGTGCCAGCAGTGAATACGAGGGGGGCGGCTACACCTTC. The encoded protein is CASSEYEGGGYTF.

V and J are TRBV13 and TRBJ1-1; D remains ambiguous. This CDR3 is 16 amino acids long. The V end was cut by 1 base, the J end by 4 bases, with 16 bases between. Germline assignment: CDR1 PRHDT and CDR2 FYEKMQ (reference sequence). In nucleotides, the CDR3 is TGTGCCAGCAGCTTAGAGGCAGCCGGTTCGGGCACTGAAGCTTTCTTT. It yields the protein CASSLEAAGSGTEAFF.

This CDR3 is CASSPPSGGELFF. The CDR3 DNA reads as TGTGCCAGCTCACCACCTTCGGGCGGGGAGCTGTTTTTT. The J gene is TRBJ2-2, the V gene TRBV18; no reliable D call. Germline values: CDR1 KGHSH, CDR2 LQKENI. The CDR3 loop spans 13 amino acids. V was trimmed by 0 bases and J by 7 bases, leaving 6 bases between them.

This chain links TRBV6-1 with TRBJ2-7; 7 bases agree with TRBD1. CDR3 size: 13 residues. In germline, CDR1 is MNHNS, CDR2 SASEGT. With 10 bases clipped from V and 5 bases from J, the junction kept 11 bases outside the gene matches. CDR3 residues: CAIWTGKGHEQYF. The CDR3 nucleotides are TGTGCCATTTGGACAGGCAAAGGACACGAGCAGTACTTC.

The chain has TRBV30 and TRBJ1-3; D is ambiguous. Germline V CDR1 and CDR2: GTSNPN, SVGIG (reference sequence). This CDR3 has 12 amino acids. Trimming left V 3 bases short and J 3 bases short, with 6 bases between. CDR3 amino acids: CAWSLLGNTIYF. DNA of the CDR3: TGTGCCTGGAGCCTCCTTGGAAACACCATATATTTT.

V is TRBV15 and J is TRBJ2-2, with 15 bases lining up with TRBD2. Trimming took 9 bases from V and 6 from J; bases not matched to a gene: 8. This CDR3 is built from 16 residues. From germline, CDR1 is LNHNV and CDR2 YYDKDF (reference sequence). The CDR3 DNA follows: TGTGCCACTCGGCGGACTAGCGGGAGGGTTGCCGGGGAGCTGTTTTTT. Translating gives CATRRTSGRVAGELFF.

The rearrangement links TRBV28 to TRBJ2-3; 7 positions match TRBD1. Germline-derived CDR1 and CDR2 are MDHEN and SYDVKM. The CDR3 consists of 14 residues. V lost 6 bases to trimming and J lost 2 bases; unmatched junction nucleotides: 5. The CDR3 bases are TGTGCCAGCAGGCCAGGGGGACCCACAGATACGCAGTATTTT. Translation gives CASRPGGPTDTQYF.

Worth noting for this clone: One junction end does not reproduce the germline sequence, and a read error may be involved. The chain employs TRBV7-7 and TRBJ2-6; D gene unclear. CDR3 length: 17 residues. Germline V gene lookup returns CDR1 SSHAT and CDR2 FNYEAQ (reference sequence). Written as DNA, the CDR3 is TGTGCTAGCAGCGTGGTAGTCCACCGCTCTGGGGCCAACGTCCTGACTTTC. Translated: CASSVVVHRSGANVLTF.

The CDR3 region has the DNA TGTGCCAGCAGCAAGAGGACAGGGCCGTACTTC. It encodes CASSKRTGPYF. V usage is TRBV21-1 and J usage is TRBJ2-7; TRBD1, the table's D call, lacks a check against the DNA. TRBV21-1 is termed a pseudogene. The CDR3 contains 11 residues.